This T cell receptor (beta chain) emerged from a study of shared clonotypes between healthy human individuals. The replicate PCRs on unsorted PBMC were given 250 to 300 ng DNA, which is tens of thousands of T cell genomes. TCRdb keeps only in-frame clones here, not all; method: immunoSEQ multiplex PCR. This table has 90,000 to 100,000 clones, around 43% appearing once. Germline V CDR1 and CDR2: MDHEN, SYDVKM. Trimming took 5 bases from V and 11 from J; bases not matched to a gene: 7. CDR3 length: 13 residues. This clonotype was obtained from a woman aged 40 to 50 in good health. Some clones in this sample may be carry-over from other donors' samples. The sample was PBMCs. The V call is TRBV28, the J call TRBJ2-7, with 12 positions matching TRBD1. The CDR3 loop is CASSLGTGGEEYF. As DNA, the CDR3 is TGTGCCAGCAGTCTAGGGACAGGGGGCGAAGAGTACTTC.